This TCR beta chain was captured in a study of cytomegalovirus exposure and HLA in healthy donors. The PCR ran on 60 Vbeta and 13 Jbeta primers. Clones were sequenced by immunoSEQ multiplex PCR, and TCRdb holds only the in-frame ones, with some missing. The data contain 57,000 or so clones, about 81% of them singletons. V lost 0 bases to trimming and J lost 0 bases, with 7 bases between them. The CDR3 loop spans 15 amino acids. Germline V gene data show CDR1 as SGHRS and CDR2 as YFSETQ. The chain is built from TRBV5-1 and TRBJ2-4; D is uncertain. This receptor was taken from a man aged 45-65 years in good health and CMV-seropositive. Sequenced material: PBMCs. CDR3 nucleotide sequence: TGCGCCAGCAGCTTGGAACTGAGAGCCAAAAACATTCAGTACTTC. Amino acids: CASSLELRAKNIQYF.